These T cell receptor beta chains were read from a single sample in a study of T cell responses to AZD1222 COVID-19 vaccine. TCRdb keeps only in-frame clones here, not all; method: immunoSEQ multiplex PCR. The sample lists about 140,000 clones; more than 85% were seen once. The sequenced sample was peripheral blood, obtained 28 days after the second AZD1222 dose. The source is an adult who received the AZD1222 COVID-19 vaccine. Both conserved end residues are trimmed from each CDR3.

V gene	J gene	CDR3 protein
TRBV30	TRBJ1-3	AWRTRAEGNTIY
TRBV3-1/TRBV3-2	TRBJ1-3	ASSQDFSGNTIY
TRBV7-2	TRBJ1-3	ASSLVPGTGNTIY
TRBV28	TRBJ1-3	ASSFQPGQRSGNTIY
TRBV9	TRBJ2-1	ASSITSGRVNEQF
TRBV7-8	TRBJ1-6	ASSPTPARRDSPLH
TRBV5-1	TRBJ2-3	ASKVEDIVDTQY
TRBV28	TRBJ2-1	ASSRTGGLRGYEQF
TRBV28	TRBJ1-5	ASSTTGGERQPQH
TRBV5-6	TRBJ2-7	ASSSTLQGTSYEQY
TRBV5-1	TRBJ2-2	ASSLAGRADTGELF
TRBV6-6	TRBJ1-1	ASSSTSLNTEAF
TRBV7-3	TRBJ2-2	ASSLIPQNTGELF